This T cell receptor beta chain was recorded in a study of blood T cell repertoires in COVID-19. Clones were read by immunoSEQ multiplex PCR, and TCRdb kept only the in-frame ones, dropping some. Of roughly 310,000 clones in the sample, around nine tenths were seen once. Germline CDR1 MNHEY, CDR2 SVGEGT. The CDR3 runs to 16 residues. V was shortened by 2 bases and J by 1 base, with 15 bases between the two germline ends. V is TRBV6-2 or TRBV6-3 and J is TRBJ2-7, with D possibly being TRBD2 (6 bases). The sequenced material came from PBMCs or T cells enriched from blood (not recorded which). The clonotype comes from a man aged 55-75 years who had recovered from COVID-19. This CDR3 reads CASSYTPGLPSYEQYF. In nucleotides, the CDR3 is TGTGCCAGCAGTTACACTCCGGGACTTCCATCCTACGAGCAGTACTTC.